These 6 T cell receptor beta chains originate from one sample sequenced in a study of cytomegalovirus exposure and HLA in healthy donors (dated by TCRdb to between 2016 and 2019). Preparation of the library involved the immunoSEQ multiplex PCR assay. For the multiplex PCR, a mixture combining 60 forward primers for TCR Vbeta segments and 13 reverse primers for TCR Jbeta segments was used. TCRdb provides this immuneACCESS table in a form limited to in-frame rearrangements. Some clones are lacking; in checked studies, under half of them reflect an unresolved V gene, and why the rest are absent is not known. The sample contains about 140,000 clones, about 81% of them found a single time. The ten largest clones add up to 8.1% of the sample. Sequences were obtained from PBMCs. The receptors were gathered from a woman aged 50 to 65 in good health and CMV-seropositive.

This chain joins TRBV7-2 and TRBJ1-6; 7 bases agree with TRBD1. The CDR3 runs 13 residues. V lost 9 bases to trimming and J lost 10 bases; unmatched junction nucleotides: 9. CDR1 SGHTA and CDR2 FQGNSA come from the germline V gene. This CDR3 reads CASTGDEWSPLHF. In nucleotides, the CDR3 is TGTGCCAGTACAGGGGACGAGTGGTCACCCCTCCACTTT.

V is TRBV27 and J is TRBJ2-1, with 7 bases lining up with TRBD1. The germline CDR1 and CDR2 sequences are MNHEY and SMNVEV (reference sequence). The CDR3 has 12 amino acids. Germline trimming cut 6 bases from V and 8 bases from J; bases unmatched to any gene: 4. This chain's CDR3 is CASSRQGYEQFF. CDR3 in DNA: TGTGCCAGCAGCCGACAGGGCTATGAGCAGTTCTTC.

V is TRBV5-1 and J is TRBJ2-1; tentative D call: TRBD2 (6 bases). The germline V and J ends were trimmed by 6 bases and 0 bases, with 16 bases remaining between them. CDR3 size: 16 residues. Germline V CDR1 and CDR2: SGHRS, YFSETQ. CDR3 sequence: CASTLGGGLSYNEQFF. Written as DNA, the CDR3 is TGCGCCAGCACCCTGGGAGGCGGGCTCTCCTACAATGAGCAGTTCTTC.

The CDR3 loop reads CASSPLDTTGIDEQYF. In DNA, the CDR3 is TGTGCCAGCAGTCCTCTAGACACCACGGGGATTGACGAGCAGTACTTC. The V call is TRBV28, the J call TRBJ2-7, with D possibly being TRBD2 (5 bases). This CDR3 contains 16 residues. Between the trimmed V and J ends, which lost 5 bases and 5 bases, there was a span of 22 bases. Germline CDR1 is MDHEN and CDR2 is SYDVKM. Combining the CDR3 with reference TRBV28 and TRBJ2-7 gives the whole variable domain DVKVTQSSRYLVKRTGEKVFLECVQDMDHENMFWYRQDPGLGLRLIYFSYDVKMKEKGDIPEGYSVSREKKERFSLILESASTNQTSMYLCASSPLDTTGIDEQYFGPGTRLTVT.

The V call is TRBV7-8, the J call TRBJ2-1; 8 bases align to TRBD1. The V gene's germline CDR1 is SGHVS and CDR2 FQNEAQ. J lost 11 bases, V lost 0 bases, and 6 bases had no gene match. This CDR3 spans 14 amino acids. For the CDR3, the DNA is TGTGCCAGCAGCTTAGCGGGTCAGGGGGCCCAGCAGTTCTTC. It yields the protein CASSLAGQGAQQFF.

This chain joins TRBV27 and TRBJ2-1; 7 nucleotides agree with TRBD1. CDR1 and CDR2 (germline): MNHEY, SMNVEV (reference sequence). After removal of 1 base from V and 5 bases from J, the junction contained 2 bases not matched to a gene. This CDR3 contains 14 residues. The CDR3, as DNA: TGTGCCAGCAGTTTATGGGACAGAGACAATGAGCAGTTCTTC. It codes for CASSLWDRDNEQFF.